This T cell receptor beta chain stems from a study of shared clonotypes between healthy human individuals. Whole-study context: Donors, aged 18 to 49, were two women and three men.

The germline gives CDR1 LNHDA, CDR2 SQIVND (reference sequence). This CDR3 is built from 14 residues. V gave up 10 bases and J gave up 4 bases, with 16 bases separating them. Each sample came from a Caucasian adult donor living in Nashville, Tennessee. Genomic DNA, for the unsorted samples, came from about 90 million PBMCs. For unsorted PBMC, roughly 0.3 ug DNA per replicate equaled tens of thousands of T cell genomes. Here immunoSEQ multiplex PCR was the method, and the copy in TCRdb shows in-frame clones only, minus some. The sample lists hundreds of thousands of clones, about 80% occurring once. The sequence derives from a woman aged 40 to 55 in good health. Some clones in this sample may be carry-over from other donors' samples. The sequencing input was PBMCs. The chain links TRBV19 to TRBJ2-2; D call uncertain. DNA for the CDR3: TGTGCCACCCCTGGCCCTCGAGGCACCGGGGAGCTGTTTTTT. This translates into CATPGPRGTGELFF.